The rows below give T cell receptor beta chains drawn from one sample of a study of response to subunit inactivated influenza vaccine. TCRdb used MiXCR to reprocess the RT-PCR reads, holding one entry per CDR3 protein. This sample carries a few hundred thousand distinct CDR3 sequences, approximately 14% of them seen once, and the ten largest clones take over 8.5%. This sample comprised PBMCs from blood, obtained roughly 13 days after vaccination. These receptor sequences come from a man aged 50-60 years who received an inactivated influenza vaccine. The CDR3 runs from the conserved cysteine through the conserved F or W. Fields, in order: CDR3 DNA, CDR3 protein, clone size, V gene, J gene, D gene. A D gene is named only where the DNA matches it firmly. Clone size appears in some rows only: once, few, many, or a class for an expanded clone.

TGTGCCAGCAGCGCCCGAGGAGGCGAGCAGTACTTC	CASSARGGEQYF	few	TRBV7-9	TRBJ2-7	.
TGTGCCAGCAGCCATAGAGAGACCCAGTACTTC	CASSHRETQYF	.	TRBV6-5	TRBJ2-5	.
TGCGCCAGCAGCCAAGTTTCAGGGTACGGGGAGCTGTTTTTT	CASSQVSGYGELFF	few	TRBV4-1	TRBJ2-2	.
TGTGCCAGCAGCTCGGGACTAGGAAGGGGAGAGACCCAGTACTTC	CASSSGLGRGETQYF	few	TRBV5-6	TRBJ2-5	TRBD2
TGCGCCAGCAGCTTTAGGAGACTAGCGGCCACCTCTGGGGCCAACGTCCTGACTTTC	CASSFRRLAATSGANVLTF	.	TRBV5-1	TRBJ2-6	TRBD2
TGTGCCAGCAGCACCCCGCCGGGACAGTTCGGGGAGCTGTTTTTT	CASSTPPGQFGELFF	.	TRBV7-2	TRBJ2-2	TRBD1
TGTGCCAGCAGTCTTCCGGGGACTAGCGGGGCGGATACGCAGTATTTT	CASSLPGTSGADTQYF	.	TRBV7-9	TRBJ2-3	TRBD2
TGTGCCAGCAGTTGGGCAGGAAACACTGAAGCTTTCTTT	CASSWAGNTEAFF	.	TRBV27	TRBJ1-1	.
TGCAGCGTTACCCACAGGACTTTCCAAGAGACCCAGTACTTC	CSVTHRTFQETQYF	.	TRBV29-1	TRBJ2-5	.
TGTGCCAGCCAATCCAGGGAGTACGAGCAGTACTTC	CASQSREYEQYF	few	TRBV28	TRBJ2-7	.
TGCAGCGTTGAAGATCTTTGGAGCGGGGGCACAGATACGCAGTATTTT	CSVEDLWSGGTDTQYF	few	TRBV29-1	TRBJ2-3	TRBD2
TGTGCCAGCAGCTTACTCTCCCACTCCACAGATACGCAGTATTTT	CASSLLSHSTDTQYF	few	TRBV7-2	TRBJ2-3	.
TGTGCCAGCAGCTTAATACGGTTAACAGGGGCCAACGTCCTGACTTTC	CASSLIRLTGANVLTF	few	TRBV7-2	TRBJ2-6	.
TGTGCCACCAGCAGAGTGGACAGCATCTCTGGAAACACCATATATTTT	CATSRVDSISGNTIYF	few	TRBV15	TRBJ1-3	.
TGTGCCAGCAGTGAGACAGCTGGGACTAGCGGGAGGCAGAGCTCCTACGAGCAGTACTTC	CASSETAGTSGRQSSYEQYF	.	TRBV27	TRBJ2-7	TRBD2
TGTGCCAGCAGCGCAGGGGCGATGTGGGCTGAAGCTTTCTTT	CASSAGAMWAEAFF	few	TRBV5-5	TRBJ1-1	.
TGTGCCAGCAGCTTTCGACTAGGGGGGACAGATACGCAGTATTTT	CASSFRLGGTDTQYF	.	TRBV7-9	TRBJ2-3	.
TGCAGTGCAAGACAGTCGAACACTGAAGCTTTCTTT	CSARQSNTEAFF	few	TRBV20-1	TRBJ1-1	.
TGTGCCAGCAGCTCTCAGGCCAACACCGGGGAGCTGTTTTTT	CASSSQANTGELFF	.	TRBV7-3	TRBJ2-2	.
TGTGCCAGCAGTCGTTATACAGGGGCTCAAGAGACCCAGTACTTC	CASSRYTGAQETQYF	few	TRBV14	TRBJ2-5	TRBD1
TGTGCCAGTAGTACCACCCTCGCGGGAGGATCCTACAATGAGCAGTTCTTC	CASSTTLAGGSYNEQFF	.	TRBV19	TRBJ2-1	TRBD2
TGTGCCAGCGGGTTCGACATCTACGAGCAGTACTTC	CASGFDIYEQYF	many	TRBV2	TRBJ2-7	.
TGCAGTGCTAGAGGCCAGGGGAGCTACAATGAGCAGTTCTTC	CSARGQGSYNEQFF	few	TRBV20-1	TRBJ2-1	.
TGCGCCAGCAGCCAAGCGCCGGGACAGGGCCTCGAGCAGTACTTC	CASSQAPGQGLEQYF	.	TRBV4-3	TRBJ2-7	TRBD1
TGCAGTGCTCTCAGGACAGGCGATAACTATGGCTACACCTTC	CSALRTGDNYGYTF	.	TRBV20-1	TRBJ1-2	TRBD1
TGTGCCAGCAGCATACAGGGGGCAGCCTACAATGAGCAGTTCTTC	CASSIQGAAYNEQFF	many	TRBV12-3/TRBV12-4	TRBJ2-1	TRBD1
TGTGCCAGCAGCCCGCCCCGCGGCAATGAGCAGTTCTTC	CASSPPRGNEQFF	.	TRBV5-5	TRBJ2-1	.
TGTGCCAGCAGGACCACAGGGAAATACGAGCAGTACTTC	CASRTTGKYEQYF	few	TRBV6-2/TRBV6-3	TRBJ2-7	.
TGTGCCAGCAGCCTAAGCGGGAGTAACTACAATGAGCAGTTCTTC	CASSLSGSNYNEQFF	few	TRBV7-2	TRBJ2-1	TRBD2
TGTGCCAGCAGTTTCGGGGACAGGGGCACAGATACGCAGTATTTT	CASSFGDRGTDTQYF	few	TRBV12-3/TRBV12-4	TRBJ2-3	TRBD1
TGCAGTGCTAGCCTGATCCCACAGGGGGCCTACGAGCAGTACTTC	CSASLIPQGAYEQYF	.	TRBV20-1	TRBJ2-7	TRBD1
TGCAGTGCTAGCCGGGACAGGGAGACTGAAGCTTTCTTT	CSASRDRETEAFF	.	TRBV20-1	TRBJ1-1	TRBD1
TGCAGTGCTAGAGCGCGGGAGGGCCCCTACGAGCAGTACTTC	CSARAREGPYEQYF	many	TRBV20-1	TRBJ2-7	TRBD2
TGTGCCAGCAGTCCCGGGATGGGACCTTACAATGAGCAGTTCTTC	CASSPGMGPYNEQFF	many	TRBV6-1	TRBJ2-1	.
TGTGCCAGCAGCGTGGGACACGGGAATGAGCAGTTCTTC	CASSVGHGNEQFF	.	TRBV9	TRBJ2-1	.
TGTGCCAGCACCCCTCCCTCCCCAGAAGCTTTCTTT	CASTPPSPEAFF	few	TRBV5-5	TRBJ1-1	.
TGCAGTGCTAGTCGCCCTAAGGGGGGATACTACGAGCAGTACTTC	CSASRPKGGYYEQYF	.	TRBV20-1	TRBJ2-7	.
TGTGCCAGCAGTCAGGCCCGGAGCAATCAGCCCCAGCATTTT	CASSQARSNQPQHF	many	TRBV12-3/TRBV12-4	TRBJ1-5	.
TGCGCCAGCAGCTTGGAACCTAGCAATGCAGATACGCAGTATTTT	CASSLEPSNADTQYF	.	TRBV5-1	TRBJ2-3	.
TGTGCCAGCAGTCCCCTCCGGGACGGAAATCAGCCCCAGCATTTT	CASSPLRDGNQPQHF	few	TRBV6-1	TRBJ1-5	.
TGCGCCAGCAGCACAGGGTGGGAGACCCAGTACTTC	CASSTGWETQYF	.	TRBV5-1	TRBJ2-5	.
TGTGCCAGCAGTCGGGTTTCAGGGTTCACCGGGAGGTACACTGAAGCTTTCTTT	CASSRVSGFTGRYTEAFF	few	TRBV6-1	TRBJ1-1	.
TGCGCCAGCAGCCTAACTAGCGGGGGTGTCCTGGGTACGCAGTATTTT	CASSLTSGGVLGTQYF	few	TRBV5-1	TRBJ2-3	TRBD2
TGTGCCAGCAGCCAACTGGGTAGCGGGAGGCCCTACGAGCAGTACTTC	CASSQLGSGRPYEQYF	.	TRBV14	TRBJ2-7	TRBD2
TGTGCCAGCACCGGGGGGAGGGTACGTACCTACGAGCAGTACTTC	CASTGGRVRTYEQYF	.	TRBV7-2	TRBJ2-7	TRBD2
TGTGCCAGCTCACCAAAAACCGTCGGTGGCAGTACCTACGAGCAGTACTTC	CASSPKTVGGSTYEQYF	.	TRBV18	TRBJ2-7	.
TGCAGTGCTAGAGACCACACAGATACGCAGTATTTT	CSARDHTDTQYF	.	TRBV20-1	TRBJ2-3	.
TGCAGTGCTAGTTGGACGGATCTTGAGCAGTTCTTC	CSASWTDLEQFF	.	TRBV20-1	TRBJ2-1	.
TGTGCCAGCCATTCACCCAACAGGGGACAAGAGACCCAGTACTTC	CASHSPNRGQETQYF	.	TRBV28	TRBJ2-5	TRBD1
TGTGCCAGCAGAGAATCCGGGACGGCTGGAAACACCATATATTTT	CASRESGTAGNTIYF	few	TRBV2	TRBJ1-3	.
TGTGCCAGCAGTTTAGGAGCGGGAGTAACCGAGCAGTACTTC	CASSLGAGVTEQYF	few	TRBV12-3/TRBV12-4	TRBJ2-7	TRBD2
TGCAGCGCGCGGACAGGGGGCGGCTACGAGCAGTACTTC	CSARTGGGYEQYF	.	TRBV29-1	TRBJ2-7	TRBD1